The 3 T cell receptor beta chains given below trace back to one sample, sequenced in a study of blood T cell repertoires in COVID-19. Assay: immunoSEQ multiplex PCR; the TCRdb copy retains only in-frame clones and omits some. The sample contains about 220,000 clones, about 79% of which appear only once. Sample: PBMCs or T cells enriched from blood (not recorded which). These receptors all stem from a woman in her fifties or sixties who had recovered from COVID-19.

The chain couples TRBV6-2 or TRBV6-3 to TRBJ2-3; 7 nucleotides agree with TRBD1. Unmatched junction bases numbered 8, after V lost 5 bases and J lost 0 bases. The length of the CDR3 is 16 residues. From germline, CDR1 is MNHEY and CDR2 SVGEGT. This chain's CDR3 is CASSPQTGSSTDTQYF. The CDR3 DNA sequence: TGTGCCAGCAGTCCACAGACAGGGTCCAGCACAGATACGCAGTATTTT.

This chain joins TRBV9 and TRBJ1-2; 8 bases align to TRBD1. Losses at the gene ends were 4 bases for V and 12 bases for J; bases not matched to a gene: 14. CDR3 length: 14 amino acids. Germline CDR1 reads SGDLS; CDR2 reads YYNGEE. CDR3 region: CASSPRTGTEVDTF. The CDR3 DNA is TGTGCCAGCAGCCCGAGGACAGGGACAGAGGTGGACACCTTC.

The CDR3 nucleotides are TGTGCCAGCAGCCCGGGACTTTTCTACGAGCAGTACTTC. The encoded protein is CASSPGLFYEQYF. The chain uses TRBV11-2 and TRBJ2-7; perhaps TRBD2 as D (6 bases). This CDR3 is 13 amino acids long. In germline, CDR1 is SGHAT, CDR2 FQNNGV. V lost 5 bases and J lost 3, with 11 bases in between.